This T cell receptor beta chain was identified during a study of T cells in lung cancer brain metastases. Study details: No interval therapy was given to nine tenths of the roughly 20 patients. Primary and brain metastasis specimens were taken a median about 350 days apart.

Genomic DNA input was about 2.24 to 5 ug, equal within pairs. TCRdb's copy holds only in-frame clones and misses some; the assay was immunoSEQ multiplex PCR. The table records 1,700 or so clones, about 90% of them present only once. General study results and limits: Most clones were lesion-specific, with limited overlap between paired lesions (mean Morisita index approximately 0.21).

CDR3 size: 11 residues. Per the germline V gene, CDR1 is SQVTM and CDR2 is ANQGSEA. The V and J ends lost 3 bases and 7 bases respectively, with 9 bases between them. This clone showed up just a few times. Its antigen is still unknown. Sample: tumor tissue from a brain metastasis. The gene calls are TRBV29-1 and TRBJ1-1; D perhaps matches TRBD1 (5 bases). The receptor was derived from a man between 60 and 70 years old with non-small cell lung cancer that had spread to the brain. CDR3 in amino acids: CSVDGGGEAFF. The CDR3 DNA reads TGCAGCGTTGACGGTGGGGGTGAAGCTTTCTTT.